A selection of T cell receptor beta chains follows, all from one sample in a study of CXCR3-negative and CXCR3-positive naive CD8 T cells. TCRdb processed the 5' RACE reads again and assigns one entry to each CDR3 protein, with no DNA. Reported are thousands of distinct CDR3 sequences; the ten largest clones contain less than 2%. Sequencing was performed on naive CXCR3- CD8+ T cells from blood. The receptors here all came from a human donor in good health. Some clones in this sample may be carry-over from other donors' samples. Both conserved end residues are part of each CDR3. Each record gives: clone size, J gene, V gene, CDR3 protein. Only some rows state a clone size, as once, few, many or a class for expanded clones.

size: -
J: TRBJ2-5
V: TRBV27
CDR3: CASSLNGETQYF

size: medium-sized
J: TRBJ2-7
V: TRBV27
CDR3: CASSFSGTLVEQYF

size: -
J: TRBJ2-7
V: TRBV12-3/TRBV12-4
CDR3: CASSLIEAFYEQYF

size: medium-sized
J: TRBJ2-7
V: TRBV25-1
CDR3: CARDIVRGYEQYF

size: -
J: TRBJ2-3
V: TRBV4-1
CDR3: CASSPAGTSQSSTDTQYF

size: -
J: TRBJ2-5
V: TRBV4-1
CDR3: CASSQGASGETQYF

size: -
J: TRBJ2-1
V: TRBV19
CDR3: CASSTLPGSEQFF

size: -
J: TRBJ2-3
V: TRBV14
CDR3: CASSQDPTGGPLTITDTQYF

size: -
J: TRBJ2-3
V: TRBV7-3
CDR3: CASSPQDTTQYF

size: -
J: TRBJ2-3
V: TRBV2
CDR3: CASSPGTESTDTQYF

size: -
J: TRBJ1-1
V: TRBV4-1
CDR3: CASSQQRMSEAFF

size: medium-sized
J: TRBJ2-1
V: TRBV28
CDR3: CASSLVLAGGDEQFF

size: -
J: TRBJ2-7
V: TRBV6-1
CDR3: CASSDLQDRGAYEQYF

size: -
J: TRBJ2-7
V: TRBV27
CDR3: CASSLIAGAYEQYF

size: medium-sized
J: TRBJ2-3
V: TRBV29-1
CDR3: CSVVLAGAATDTQYF

size: -
J: TRBJ2-1
V: TRBV20-1
CDR3: CSASSATAPPAYNEQFF

size: -
J: TRBJ2-7
V: TRBV7-6
CDR3: CASSLAPGYEQYF

size: -
J: TRBJ2-7
V: TRBV3-1
CDR3: CASSLDGLSYEQYF

size: -
J: TRBJ1-1
V: TRBV2
CDR3: CALEASGSEAFF

size: medium-sized
J: TRBJ1-2
V: TRBV27
CDR3: CASSLNRDGYGYTF

size: medium-sized
J: TRBJ1-3
V: TRBV28
CDR3: CASSLTVSGNTLYF

size: -
J: TRBJ1-2
V: TRBV29-1
CDR3: CSVEDGQGANYGYTF

size: medium-sized
J: TRBJ1-2
V: TRBV29-1
CDR3: CSVEEGGEGYGYTF